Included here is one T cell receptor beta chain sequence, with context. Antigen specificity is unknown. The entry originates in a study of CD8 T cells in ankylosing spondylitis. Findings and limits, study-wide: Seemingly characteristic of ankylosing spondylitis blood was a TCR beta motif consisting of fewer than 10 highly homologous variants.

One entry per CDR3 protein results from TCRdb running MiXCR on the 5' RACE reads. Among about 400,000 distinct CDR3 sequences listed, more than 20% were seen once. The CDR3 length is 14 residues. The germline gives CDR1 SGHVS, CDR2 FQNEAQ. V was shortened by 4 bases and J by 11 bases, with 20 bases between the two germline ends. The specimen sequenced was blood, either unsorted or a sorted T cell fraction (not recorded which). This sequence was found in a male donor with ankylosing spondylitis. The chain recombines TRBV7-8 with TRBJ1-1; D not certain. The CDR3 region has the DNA TGTGCCAGCAGCTACCGAAAAGGACTTCCGGAGGCTTTCTTT. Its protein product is CASSYRKGLPEAFF.